Here is one T cell receptor (beta chain) with its context. This sample stems from a study of blood T cell repertoires in COVID-19. Study as a whole: The origin of the acute and convalescent COVID-19 samples was the United States, Italy and Spain.

Under the authors' procedure: Researchers report that nucleated cell counts were estimated from reference gene primer amplification. TCRdb's table, derived via immunoSEQ multiplex PCR, lists solely in-frame clones and lacks some. D and trimming come from the DNA, and the V and J calls and clone size come from that table. The sample lists around 250,000 clones, approximately 88% occurring once. Material: peripheral blood. The origin of this receptor is a woman in her thirties or forties who had recovered from COVID-19.

The DNA for the CDR3 is TGTGCCAGCAGTCAAGACTCCTACTCCTACAATGAGCAGTTCTTC. Amino acid sequence: CASSQDSYSYNEQFF. The chain recombines TRBV6-6 with TRBJ2-1; no definite D call. Trimming removed 5 bases from V and 0 bases from J, with 11 bases in between. Germline V gene sequence: CDR1 MNHNY, CDR2 SVGAGI (reference sequence). The CDR3 sequence is 15 residues long.